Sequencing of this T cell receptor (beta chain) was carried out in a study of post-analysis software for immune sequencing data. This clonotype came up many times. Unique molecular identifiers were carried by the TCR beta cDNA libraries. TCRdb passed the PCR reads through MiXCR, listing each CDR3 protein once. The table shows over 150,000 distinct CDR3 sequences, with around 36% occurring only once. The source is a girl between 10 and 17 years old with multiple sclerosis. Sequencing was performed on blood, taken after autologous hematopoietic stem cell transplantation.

The CDR3 coding sequence is TGCGCCAGCAGCTACTCAGGGCTACTAGCGGTATACAATGAGCAGTTCTTC. It specifies CASSYSGLLAVYNEQFF. The chain recombines TRBV5-1 with TRBJ2-1, with 8 bases fitting TRBD2. V was pared by 3 bases and J by 4 bases, with 12 bases of the junction left unmatched. This CDR3 is built from 17 residues. Germline lookup yields CDR1 SGHRS and CDR2 YFSETQ.